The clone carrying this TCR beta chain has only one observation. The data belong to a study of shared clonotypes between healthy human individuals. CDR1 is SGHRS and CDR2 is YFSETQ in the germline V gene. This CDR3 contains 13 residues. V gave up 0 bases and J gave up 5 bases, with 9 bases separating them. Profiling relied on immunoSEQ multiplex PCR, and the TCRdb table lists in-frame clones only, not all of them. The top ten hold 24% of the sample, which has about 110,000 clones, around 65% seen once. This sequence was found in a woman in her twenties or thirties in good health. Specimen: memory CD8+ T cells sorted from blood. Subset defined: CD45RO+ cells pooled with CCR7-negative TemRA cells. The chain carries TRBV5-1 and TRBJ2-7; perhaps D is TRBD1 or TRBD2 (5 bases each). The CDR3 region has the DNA TGCGCCAGCAGCTTGGCAGGGAGCAACGAGCAGTACTTC. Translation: CASSLAGSNEQYF.